These 21 T cell receptor beta chains were sequenced from one sample in a study of cytomegalovirus exposure and HLA in healthy donors. Assay: immunoSEQ multiplex PCR; the TCRdb copy retains only in-frame clones and omits some. The sample gives about 200,000 clones, roughly 81% of which show up once; about 1.2% is in the top ten. Sequencing used PBMCs. The receptor source for this set is a woman younger than 45 in good health and CMV-seronegative.

The chain has TRBV11-3 and TRBJ2-3; 9 nucleotides match TRBD2. The CDR3 totals 17 residues. Looked up from germline, CDR1 is SGHNT and CDR2 is YENEEA. Trimming at V came to 5 bases and at J to 4 bases, leaving 13 bases not matched to a gene. This chain's CDR3 is CASSGGSGSGVADTQYF. CDR3 in DNA: TGTGCCAGCAGCGGAGGTAGCGGGAGTGGTGTAGCAGATACGCAGTATTTT.

V and J are TRBV4-1 and TRBJ2-3, with 10 positions matching TRBD1. V was pared by 0 bases and J by 5 bases, with 5 bases of the junction left unmatched. This CDR3 contains 16 residues. Germline V gene lookup returns CDR1 MGHRA and CDR2 YSYEKL. CDR3 nucleotide sequence: TGCGCCAGCAGCCAAGATGGCGGACAGGGGGGAGATACGCAGTATTTT. Amino acids: CASSQDGGQGGDTQYF.

V is TRBV6-1 and J is TRBJ2-3; D is unresolved. The CDR3 loop spans 13 amino acids. Trimming took 4 bases from V and 6 from J, leaving 11 bases between them. In germline, CDR1 is MNHNS, CDR2 SASEGT. Here the CDR3 reads CASSASAGDTQYF. DNA for the CDR3: TGTGCCAGCAGTGCCTCGGCCGGGGATACGCAGTATTTT.

The chain recombines TRBV7-2 with TRBJ2-1; TRBD1 matches 7 bases. The CDR3 has 14 amino acids. Germline trimming cut 5 bases from V and 2 bases from J; bases unmatched to any gene: 3. Germline V CDR1 and CDR2: SGHTA, FQGNSA. CDR3 protein: CASSLGQAYNEQFF. The CDR3 region has the DNA TGTGCCAGCAGCCTCGGACAGGCCTACAATGAGCAGTTCTTC.

V gene TRBV15 combines with J gene TRBJ2-3; 8 bases fit TRBD1. Germline CDR1 is LNHNV and CDR2 is YYDKDF (reference sequence). The length of the CDR3 is 15 residues. The J segment lost 2 bases and the V segment lost 5 bases, leaving 6 bases of the junction unmatched. The CDR3 DNA reads TGTGCCACCAGCGACCGGGACAGGTCCACAGATACGCAGTATTTT. Its translation is CATSDRDRSTDTQYF. The full variable domain, with the rest looked up from reference TRBV15 and TRBJ2-3, is DAMVIQNPRYQVTQFGKPVTLSCSQTLNHNVMYWYQQKSSQAPKLLFHYYDKDFNNEADTPDNFQSRRPNTSFCFLDIRSPGLGDTAMYLCATSDRDRSTDTQYFGPGTRLTVL.

J is TRBJ1-1 and V is TRBV6-6; D is unclear. CDR1 is MNHNY and CDR2 is SVGAGI in the germline V gene (reference sequence). The V gene lost 4 bases and the J gene lost 0 bases, with 9 bases spanning the gap. The CDR3 runs to 14 residues. CDR3 sequence (DNA): TGTGCCAGCAGTTTTAAGGAGCTGAACACTGAAGCTTTCTTT. Amino acids: CASSFKELNTEAFF.

V gene TRBV27 combines with J gene TRBJ1-2; unclear D gene. The CDR3 has 12 amino acids. V was clipped by 0 bases and J by 6 bases, with 5 bases between them. Germline CDR1 and CDR2: MNHEY and SMNVEV (reference sequence). The CDR3 sequence is CASSLSGNGYTF. The CDR3 DNA reads as TGTGCCAGCAGTTTATCCGGGAATGGCTACACCTTC.

About this clone itself: Other DNA sequences from this sample encode an identical CDR3 as well. This chain connects TRBV28 to TRBJ2-5, with 10 bases matching TRBD1. Trimming at V came to 11 bases and at J to 5 bases, leaving 8 bases not matched to a gene. CDR3 length: 13 residues. Germline V gene data show CDR1 as MDHEN and CDR2 as SYDVKM. CDR3 in amino acids: CASRQGALETQYF. The DNA of the CDR3 is TGTGCCTCCCGACAGGGGGCTTTGGAGACCCAGTACTTC.

For this clone: Other DNA sequences in the sample encode the same CDR3. The rearrangement uses TRBV5-4 and TRBJ1-5; D unresolved. This CDR3 region has 14 residues. The V end was cut by 0 bases, the J end by 3 bases, with 7 bases between. Germline V gene sequence: CDR1 SGHNT, CDR2 YYREEE (reference sequence). The CDR3 DNA is TGTGCCAGCAGCTTGGGCGGATTCAATCAGCCCCAGCATTTT. This codes for CASSLGGFNQPQHF. The entire variable domain, with the rest obtained from reference TRBV5-4 and TRBJ1-5, is as follows: ETGVTQSPTHLIKTRGQQVTLRCSSQSGHNTVSWYQQALGQGPQFIFQYYREEENGRGNFPPRFSGLQFPNYSSELNVNALELDDSALYLCASSLGGFNQPQHFGDGTRLSIL.

The V call is TRBV27, the J call TRBJ2-7; 7 bases line up with TRBD2. Trimming removed 6 bases from V and 3 bases from J; junction bases left unmatched: 8. This CDR3 contains 14 residues. Germline V CDR1 and CDR2: MNHEY, SMNVEV (reference sequence). For the CDR3, the DNA is TGTGCCAGCAGACCCCTCGGGGGGAACTACGAGCAGTACTTC. Translating gives CASRPLGGNYEQYF.

The rearrangement uses TRBV7-3 and TRBJ2-3; D is possibly TRBD2 (5 bases). V lost 1 base and J 6 bases, leaving 17 bases between the germline ends. Germline V gene lookup returns CDR1 SGHTA and CDR2 FQGTGA. The CDR3 runs 16 residues. CDR3 loop: CASSLRPGATGDTQYF. The CDR3 DNA reads as TGTGCCAGCAGCTTAAGGCCGGGCGCGACGGGGGATACGCAGTATTTT.

This chain connects TRBV29-1 to TRBJ1-2, with TRBD1 matching over 7 bases. CDR3 size: 12 residues. CDR1 SQVTM and CDR2 ANQGSEA come from the germline V gene. With 7 bases clipped from V and 6 bases from J, the junction kept 8 bases outside the gene matches. CDR3 sequence: CSGSRTGDGYTF. CDR3 DNA: TGCAGCGGTAGCCGGACAGGTGATGGCTACACCTTC.

This chain joins TRBV21-1 and TRBJ1-2. TRBV21-1 is marked as a pseudogene. The CDR3 runs to 16 residues. For the CDR3, the DNA is TGTGCCAGCAGCAAAGAAAAGGGGGGGCCAACCTATGGCTACACCTTC. This gives the protein CASSKEKGGPTYGYTF.

The rearrangement links TRBV6-1 to TRBJ1-4, with 7 nucleotides matching TRBD1. The ends lost 0 bases at V and 4 bases at J; junction bases unmatched: 2. Looked up from germline, CDR1 is MNHNS and CDR2 is SASEGT. This CDR3 has 15 amino acids. CDR3 coding DNA: TGTGCCAGCAGTGAAGCTGGGACAGTTAATGAAAAACTGTTTTTT. It codes for CASSEAGTVNEKLFF.

This chain links TRBV7-3 with TRBJ1-1, with no clear D. Germline V gene lookup returns CDR1 SGHTA and CDR2 FQGTGA. This CDR3 region has 13 residues. The V end lost 4 bases, the J end lost 0 bases, and 6 bases lay between the germline ends. CDR3 region: CASSSYVNTEAFF. The CDR3 coding sequence is TGTGCCAGCAGCTCCTACGTGAACACTGAAGCTTTCTTT.

The chain combines TRBV6-5 with TRBJ1-1, with TRBD1 matching over 8 bases. CDR1 is MNHEY and CDR2 is SVGAGI in the germline V gene. Unmatched junction bases numbered 3, after V lost 2 bases and J lost 1 base. The CDR3 is made up of 15 amino acids. Written as DNA, the CDR3 is TGTGCCAGCAGTTACGACAGGGGACAGAACACTGAAGCTTTCTTT. Residues: CASSYDRGQNTEAFF.

The chain joins TRBV7-2 to TRBJ2-7; possibly TRBD1 for D (6 bases). The V gene lost 3 bases and the J gene lost 6 bases, with 15 bases spanning the gap. The V gene's germline CDR1 is SGHTA and CDR2 FQGNSA. The CDR3 has 14 amino acids. CDR3 bases: TGTGCCAGCAGCTTCCTTGGGGGACAAGCCGAGCAGTACTTC. It yields the protein CASSFLGGQAEQYF.

The rearrangement links TRBV5-1 to TRBJ2-2; D might be TRBD2 (5 bases). V was pared by 4 bases and J by 6 bases, with 13 bases between. CDR3 length equals 14 residues. CDR1 is SGHRS, CDR2 YFSETQ, per germline. The CDR3 DNA reads TGCGCCAGCAGCAGCGGCGGGCAGGCCGGGGAGCTGTTTTTT. Its translation: CASSSGGQAGELFF.

The chain recombines TRBV10-3 with TRBJ2-7; possibly TRBD1 for D (5 bases). Trimming removed 7 bases at V and 0 bases at J, with 13 bases between. This CDR3 is 14 amino acids long. Per the germline V gene, CDR1 is ENHRY and CDR2 is SYGVKD. CDR3 nucleotide sequence: TGTGCCATCAAACCTCAGGGTAGCTCCTACGAGCAGTACTTC. Encoded protein: CAIKPQGSSYEQYF.

This chain connects TRBV7-9 to TRBJ1-2; unclear D gene. The V and J ends lost 5 bases and 4 bases respectively, with 11 bases between them. The CDR3 sequence is 13 residues long. Looked up from germline, CDR1 is SEHNR and CDR2 is FQNEAQ (reference sequence). Written as DNA, the CDR3 is TGTGCCAGCAGCGAGGGCCGTACCTATGGCTACACCTTC. Its translation: CASSEGRTYGYTF.

Details on this clone: Additional DNA sequences in this sample encode the identical CDR3. The J gene is TRBJ1-1, the V gene TRBV28; D unclear. The CDR3 sequence is 13 residues long. CDR1 and CDR2 from the germline V gene are MDHEN and SYDVKM. Trimming pared 3 bases from V and 2 bases from J, leaving 7 bases between. CDR3 nucleotide sequence: TGTGCCAGCAGTTTTCGGGGTAACACTGAAGCTTTCTTT. It yields the protein CASSFRGNTEAFF. Using reference TRBV28 and TRBJ1-1 for the parts outside the CDR3, the full variable domain is DVKVTQSSRYLVKRTGEKVFLECVQDMDHENMFWYRQDPGLGLRLIYFSYDVKMKEKGDIPEGYSVSREKKERFSLILESASTNQTSMYLCASSFRGNTEAFFGQGTRLTVV.